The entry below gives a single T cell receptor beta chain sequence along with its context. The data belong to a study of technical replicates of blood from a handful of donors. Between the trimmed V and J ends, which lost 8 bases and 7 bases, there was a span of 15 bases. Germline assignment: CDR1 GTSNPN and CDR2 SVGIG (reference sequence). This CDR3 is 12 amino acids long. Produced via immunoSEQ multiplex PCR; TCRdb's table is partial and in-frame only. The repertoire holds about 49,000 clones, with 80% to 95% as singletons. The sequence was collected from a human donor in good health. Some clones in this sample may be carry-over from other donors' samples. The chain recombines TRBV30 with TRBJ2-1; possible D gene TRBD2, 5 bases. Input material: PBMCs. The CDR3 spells CARSGSANEQFF. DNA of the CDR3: TGTGCCCGGTCGGGTAGCGCGAATGAGCAGTTCTTC.